This T cell receptor (beta chain) is drawn from a study of T cell responses to AZD1222 COVID-19 vaccine. General study results and limits: Researchers report vaccine-associated CD4 TCRs spanning spike, with dominance at 160-218 and 743-854. Two AZD1222 doses significantly raised spike-specific TCR breadth and depth over controls.

Data came from immunoSEQ multiplex PCR; TCRdb stores just in-frame clones and leaves some out. The table has more than 100,000 clones, about nine tenths seen once. On this clone: Its antigen remains unidentified.

Trimming shortened V by 2 bases and J by 4 bases, and 11 bases separated the two germline ends. The CDR3 covers 14 residues. Germline values: CDR1 MNHEY, CDR2 SVGEGT. The V gene is TRBV6-2 or TRBV6-3, the J gene TRBJ2-5, with D tentatively TRBD1 (5 bases). This specimen consisted of peripheral blood, obtained on day 0 of AZD1222 vaccination. This TCR was recovered from an adult in good health. CDR3 sequence (DNA): TGTGCCAGCAGTTACGGTGGCAGGGCAGAGACCCAGTACTTC. It translates to CASSYGGRAETQYF.